This T cell receptor beta chain was recorded in a study of breast tumors, draining lymph nodes, adjacent tissues. TCRdb independently ran MiXCR on the multiplex PCR reads; one entry per CDR3 protein. In the table there are around 66,000 distinct CDR3 sequences, less than 45% of which are singletons. V shed 8 bases, J shed 3 bases, and the junction held 7 bases outside the gene matches. This CDR3 contains 14 residues. The germline gives CDR1 SGHVS, CDR2 FQNEAQ. This clonotype was seen many times. Its antigen is not known. Study-wide results and limits: Compared with lymph nodes, tumors were less diverse; compared with nontumor tissue, more. Most tumor T cells seemingly derive from lymph node, then expand in tumor. Luminal-like breast cancer showed significantly higher tumor–nontumor repertoire similarity than basal-like.

The clonotype was recovered from a female donor with breast cancer. Some clones in this sample may be carry-over from other donors' samples. The V call is TRBV7-8, the J call TRBJ2-7, with 10 bases aligning to TRBD2. Source material: breast tumor tissue. The DNA of the CDR3 is TGTGCCAGCGTGGCTAGCGGGAGTAGCTACGAGCAGTACTTC. Translating it yields CASVASGSSYEQYF.